This TCR beta chain emerged from a study of shared T cell receptors in the human thymus. V was clipped by 1 base and J by 0 bases, with 17 bases between them. Germline CDR1 LGHNA, CDR2 YSLEER. This CDR3 region has 18 residues. Sequencing used immunoSEQ multiplex PCR; TCRdb keeps in-frame clones, though not all of them. The sample lists hundreds of thousands of clones, about 95% occurring once. This TCR was sampled from a human donor. The sample comprised thymocytes. V is TRBV4-3 and J is TRBJ2-3; no clear D. The CDR3 DNA reads as TGCGCCAGCAGCCAAGCGTCTAGGCGGACCCCTAGCACAGATACGCAGTATTTT. Translation: CASSQASRRTPSTDTQYF.